This TCR beta chain was found in a study of human T cells and chemical hapten exposure. For the study at large: In the roughly 25-week study, patients were dosed weekly with diphenylcyclopropenone on the scalp throughout. General study findings and limits: Large CDR3 similarity clusters arose significantly more often from expanded TCRs than from controls. TCRs exceeding a frequency of 1 in 1000 stayed unchanged under DPC sensitization.

TCRdb independently ran MiXCR on the RACE reads; one entry per CDR3 protein. The sample has a few hundred thousand distinct CDR3 sequences, approximately 8.6% seen once. Time point reported: pre-sensitization, week 0. Treatment of the sample: therapeutic diphenylcyclopropenone sensitization with weekly scalp DPC. Each donor was an alopecia patient between 18 and 70 years of age who qualified for DPC. A word on this clonotype: Its antigen remains unidentified.

Specimen: whole blood, collected in connection with sensitization to the hapten diphenylcyclopropenone (DPC). This sequence originates from a middle-aged woman with alopecia areata. Some clones in this sample may be carry-over from other donors' samples.

The CDR3 coding sequence is TGTGCCAGCAGTTACGGGAGGGGGGGGCCAATGGGTGAGCAGTTCTTC. Translating gives CASSYGRGGPMGEQFF. The V and J genes are TRBV6-5 and TRBJ2-1; possible D gene TRBD2, 7 bases. V was shortened by 2 bases and J by 9 bases, with 20 bases between the two germline ends. Germline CDR1 reads MNHEY; CDR2 reads SVGAGI. The CDR3 is 16 residues long.